One sample yielded the 5 T cell receptor beta chains listed below, sequenced in a study of blood T cell repertoires in COVID-19. The repertoire was sequenced with immunoSEQ multiplex PCR; TCRdb's copy has only in-frame clones and lacks some. The sample lists about 73,000 clones; approximately 83% were seen once. The sequencing input was peripheral blood. The receptors shown here come from a man older than 75 with active or convalescent COVID-19.

The chain uses TRBV5-1 and TRBJ1-4; D is perhaps TRBD1 (5 bases). Germline-derived CDR1 and CDR2 are SGHRS and YFSETQ. V lost 4 bases and J 7 bases, leaving 17 bases between the germline ends. The CDR3 totals 15 residues. CDR3 loop: CASSRRQSEGEKLFF. The CDR3 bases are TGCGCCAGCAGCAGAAGACAGTCGGAGGGTGAAAAACTGTTTTTT. The full variable domain, its missing parts supplied by reference TRBV5-1 and TRBJ1-4, is KAGVTQTPRYLIKTRGQQVTLSCSPISGHRSVSWYQQTPGQGLQFLFEYFSETQRNKGNFPGRFSGRQFSNSRSEMNVSTLELGDSALYLCASSRRQSEGEKLFFGSGTQLSVL.

In its sample, this clone was seen a few times. J is TRBJ2-2 and V is TRBV5-1; tentatively, D is TRBD2 (5 bases). Germline CDR1 reads SGHRS; CDR2 reads YFSETQ. V was pared by 0 bases and J by 7 bases, with 10 bases between. The CDR3 contains 14 residues. The CDR3 here is CASSLAAGNGELFF. The CDR3 bases are TGCGCCAGCAGCTTGGCCGCGGGCAACGGGGAGCTGTTTTTT.

The chain combines TRBV7-6 with TRBJ2-3, with D maybe TRBD2 (5 bases). V lost 0 bases, J lost 2 bases, and 21 bases lay in between. Per the germline V gene, CDR1 is SGHVS and CDR2 is FNYEAQ. This CDR3 comprises 19 residues. CDR3 coding DNA: TGTGCCAGCAGCTTAGCTCCCCCAGGAAACCGAGGACTCACAGATACGCAGTATTTT. Its protein product is CASSLAPPGNRGLTDTQYF.

This chain links TRBV30 with TRBJ2-5; maybe TRBD2 (6 bases). The V end lost 4 bases, the J end lost 5 bases, and 17 bases lay between the germline ends. The CDR3 extends over 14 amino acids. The germline V gene encodes CDR1 GTSNPN and CDR2 SVGIG (reference sequence). The CDR3 protein is CAWNPLRGFETQYF. The CDR3 region has the DNA TGTGCCTGGAACCCACTTCGGGGGTTTGAGACCCAGTACTTC.

The CDR3 nucleotides read TGTGCCAGCAGCTTCTGGGCTGCAGATACGCAGTATTTT. Translated: CASSFWAADTQYF. This rearrangement joins TRBV7-2 to TRBJ2-3; D gene uncertain. Germline V gene data show CDR1 as SGHTA and CDR2 as FQGNSA. V shed 3 bases and J shed 4 bases, with 8 bases lying between them. This CDR3 spans 13 amino acids.